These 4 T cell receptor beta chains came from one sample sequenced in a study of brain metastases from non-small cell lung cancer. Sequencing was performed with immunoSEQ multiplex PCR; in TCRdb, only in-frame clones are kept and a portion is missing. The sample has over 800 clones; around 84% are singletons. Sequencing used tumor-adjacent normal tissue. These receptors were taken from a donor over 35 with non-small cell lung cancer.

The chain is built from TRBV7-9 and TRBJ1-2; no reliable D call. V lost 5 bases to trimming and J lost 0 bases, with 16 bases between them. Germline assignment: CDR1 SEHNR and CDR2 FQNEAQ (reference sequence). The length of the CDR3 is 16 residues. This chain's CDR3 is CASSPPGGSTNYGYTF. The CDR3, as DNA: TGTGCCAGCAGCCCTCCCGGCGGCAGTACTAACTATGGCTACACCTTC.

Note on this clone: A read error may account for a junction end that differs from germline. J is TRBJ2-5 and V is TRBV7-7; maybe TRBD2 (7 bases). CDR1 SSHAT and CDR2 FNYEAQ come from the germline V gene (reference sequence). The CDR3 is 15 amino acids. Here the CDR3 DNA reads TGTGCTAGCAGCTTAAGCGGGGACATTGGGGAGACCCAGTACTTC. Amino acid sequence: CASSLSGDIGETQYF.

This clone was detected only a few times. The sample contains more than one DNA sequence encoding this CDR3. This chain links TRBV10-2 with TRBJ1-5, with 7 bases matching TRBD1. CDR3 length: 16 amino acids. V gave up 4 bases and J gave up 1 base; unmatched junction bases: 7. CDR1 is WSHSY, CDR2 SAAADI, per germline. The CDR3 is CASSGPQGTSNQPQHF. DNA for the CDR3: TGCGCCAGCAGTGGACCACAGGGGACAAGCAATCAGCCCCAGCATTTT.

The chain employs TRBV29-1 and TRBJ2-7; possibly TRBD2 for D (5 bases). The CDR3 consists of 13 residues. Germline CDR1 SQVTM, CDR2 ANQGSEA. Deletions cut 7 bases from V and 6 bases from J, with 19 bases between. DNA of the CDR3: TGCAGCGCATCTACTGGGAGAACGGGCGAGCAGTACTTC. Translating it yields CSASTGRTGEQYF.